This is a list of T cell receptor beta chains from one sample in a study of blood T cell repertoires in COVID-19. The assay was immunoSEQ multiplex PCR, and TCRdb's table has in-frame clones only and misses some. Among about 380,000 clones listed, over 75% were seen once. The sequenced material came from PBMCs or T cells enriched from blood (not recorded which). These TCRs come from a woman in her 30s who had recovered from COVID-19. The CDR3 runs from the conserved cysteine through the conserved F or W. The order of the fields is CDR3 protein, CDR3 DNA, J gene, CDR3 length, V gene, D gene, clone size. D genes are given only for firm matches. Where a row states a size, it is once, few, many or the class of an expanded clone; other rows omit it.

CASSLVVGAPLNTEAFF | TGTGCCAGCAGCTTAGTTGTTGGGGCCCCTTTAAACACTGAAGCTTTCTTT | TRBJ1-1 | 17 | TRBV7-9 | - | -
CASSLVQGRDTEAFF | TGCGCCAGCAGCTTGGTCCAGGGTAGGGACACTGAAGCTTTCTTT | TRBJ1-1 | 15 | TRBV5-1 | - | -
CASSLMSGEGYTF | TGCGCCAGCAGCTTGATGTCAGGGGAAGGCTACACCTTC | TRBJ1-2 | 13 | TRBV5-1 | - | -
CASSQRGRGGVYSPLHF | TGTGCCAGCAGCCAAAGGGGAAGAGGGGGGGTTTATTCACCCCTCCACTTT | TRBJ1-6 | 17 | TRBV14 | - | -
CASTRDSNYGYTF | TGTGCCAGCACCCGGGACAGTAACTATGGCTACACCTTC | TRBJ1-2 | 13 | TRBV5-4 | TRBD1 | -
CASSQGRTGQMNTEAFF | TGTGCCAGCAGCCAGGGTAGGACAGGGCAGATGAACACTGAAGCTTTCTTT | TRBJ1-1 | 17 | TRBV4-2 | TRBD1 | once
CASSSPRRAVWEQFF | TGTGCCAGCAGTTCACCCCGGAGGGCGGTCTGGGAGCAGTTCTTC | TRBJ2-1 | 15 | TRBV6-5 | - | -
CASSLSLRGEQFF | TGTGCCAGCAGCTTGTCTCTTAGGGGTGAGCAGTTCTTC | TRBJ2-1 | 13 | TRBV5-4 | - | -
CASSATEKGEQYF | TGCGCCAGTTCGGCAACAGAAAAAGGCGAGCAGTACTTC | TRBJ2-7 | 13 | TRBV10-2 | - | -
CASRPTPGLYNNEQFF | TGTGCCAGCAGACCAACACCGGGACTATATAACAATGAGCAGTTCTTC | TRBJ2-1 | 16 | TRBV28 | TRBD2 | -
CASSLSGRDRNEQFF | TGTGCCAGCAGCTTGAGCGGGAGGGATCGCAATGAGCAGTTCTTC | TRBJ2-1 | 15 | TRBV7-2 | TRBD2 | -
CASSVGGSGAFF | TGTGCCAGCAGTGTGGGAGGGTCTGGGGCTTTCTTT | TRBJ1-1 | 12 | TRBV2 | - | once
CAATGGSSYGYTF | TGTGCCGCAACAGGGGGCAGCTCCTATGGCTACACCTTC | TRBJ1-2 | 13 | TRBV10-3 | TRBD1 | -
CASADYTGRQPQHF | TGTGCCAGCGCCGATTATACGGGAAGACAGCCCCAGCATTTT | TRBJ1-5 | 14 | TRBV28 | - | -
CASSPVAAGRTEAFF | TGTGCCAGCTCACCAGTGGCGGCAGGGAGGACTGAAGCTTTCTTT | TRBJ1-1 | 15 | TRBV18 | - | -
CAIPLAENTGELFF | TGTGCCATCCCGTTGGCGGAGAACACCGGGGAGCTGTTTTTT | TRBJ2-2 | 14 | TRBV10-3 | - | -
CASRRNRESNQPQHF | TGTGCCAGCAGGCGAAACAGGGAGAGCAATCAGCCCCAGCATTTT | TRBJ1-5 | 15 | TRBV6-5 | - | -
CASDGGTNYGYTF | TGTGCCAGCGACGGGGGAACTAACTATGGCTACACCTTC | TRBJ1-2 | 13 | TRBV6-5 | - | -
CASSGLAGFGNEQFF | TGTGCCAGCAGTGGACTAGCGGGATTTGGCAATGAGCAGTTCTTC | TRBJ2-1 | 15 | TRBV28 | TRBD2 | -
CASSLGQNYGYTF | TGCGCCAGCAGCCTTGGACAGAACTATGGCTACACCTTC | TRBJ1-2 | 13 | TRBV5-1 | - | -
CASSPSQTNQPQHF | TGTGCCAGCTCACCGAGTCAGACAAATCAGCCCCAGCATTTT | TRBJ1-5 | 14 | TRBV18 | - | -
CASSPSGAPYEQYF | TGCGCCAGCAGCCCAAGCGGGGCCCCCTACGAGCAGTACTTC | TRBJ2-7 | 14 | TRBV4-1 | TRBD2 | -